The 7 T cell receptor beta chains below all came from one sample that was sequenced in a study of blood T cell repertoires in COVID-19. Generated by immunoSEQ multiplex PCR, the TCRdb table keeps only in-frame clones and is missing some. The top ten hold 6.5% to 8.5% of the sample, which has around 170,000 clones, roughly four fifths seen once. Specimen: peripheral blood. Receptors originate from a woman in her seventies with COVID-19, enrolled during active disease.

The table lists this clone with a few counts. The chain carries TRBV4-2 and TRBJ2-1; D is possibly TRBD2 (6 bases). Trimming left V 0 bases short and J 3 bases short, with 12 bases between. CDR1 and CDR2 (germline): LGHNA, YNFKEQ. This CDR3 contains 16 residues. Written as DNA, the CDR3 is TGTGCCAGCAGCCAAGATCGGGGGAGCGTCTACAATGAGCAGTTCTTC. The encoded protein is CASSQDRGSVYNEQFF.

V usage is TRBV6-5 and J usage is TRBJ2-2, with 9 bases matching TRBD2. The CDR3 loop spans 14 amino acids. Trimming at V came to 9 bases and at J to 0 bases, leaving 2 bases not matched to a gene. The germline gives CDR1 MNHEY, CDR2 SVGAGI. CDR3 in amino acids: CASKREANTGELFF. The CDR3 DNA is TGTGCCAGTAAGCGGGAGGCGAACACCGGGGAGCTGTTTTTT.

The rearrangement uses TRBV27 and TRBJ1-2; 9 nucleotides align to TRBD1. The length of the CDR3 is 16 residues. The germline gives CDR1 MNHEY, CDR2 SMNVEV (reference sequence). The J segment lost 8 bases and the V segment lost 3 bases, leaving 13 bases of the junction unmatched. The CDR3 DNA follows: TGTGCCAGCAGTTTGGCGTCTGGGACAGGGCACCTAGGCTACACCTTC. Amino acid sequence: CASSLASGTGHLGYTF.

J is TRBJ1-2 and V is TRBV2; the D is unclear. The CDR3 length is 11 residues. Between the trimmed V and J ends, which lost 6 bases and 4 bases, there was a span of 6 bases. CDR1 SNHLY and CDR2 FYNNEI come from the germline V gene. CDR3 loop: CASSEVYGYTF. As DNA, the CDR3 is TGTGCCAGCAGCGAGGTCTATGGCTACACCTTC. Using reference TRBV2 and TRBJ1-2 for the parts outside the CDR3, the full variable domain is EPEVTQTPSHQVTQMGQEVILRCVPISNHLYFYWYRQILGQKVEFLVSFYNNEISEKSEIFDDQFSVERPDGSNFTLKIRSTKLEDSAMYFCASSEVYGYTFGSGTRLTVV.

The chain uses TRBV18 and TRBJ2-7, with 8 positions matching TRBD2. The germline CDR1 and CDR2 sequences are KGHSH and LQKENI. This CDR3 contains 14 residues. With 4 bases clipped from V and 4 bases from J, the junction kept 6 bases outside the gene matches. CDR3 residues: CASSQAGGTYEQYF. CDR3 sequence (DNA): TGTGCCAGCTCACAGGCGGGAGGAACGTACGAGCAGTACTTC.

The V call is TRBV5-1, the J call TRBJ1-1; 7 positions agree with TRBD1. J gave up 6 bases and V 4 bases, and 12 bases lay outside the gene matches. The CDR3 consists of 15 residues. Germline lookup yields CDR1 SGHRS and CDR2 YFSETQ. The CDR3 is CASSVLGQSGAEAFF. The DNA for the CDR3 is TGCGCCAGCAGCGTTTTGGGACAGTCGGGCGCTGAAGCTTTCTTT.

CDR3 protein: CASSLLLGGGSSYNSPLHF. The DNA of the CDR3 is TGTGCCAGCAGCTTACTCTTGGGGGGGGGAAGCTCCTATAATTCACCCCTCCACTTT. The chain has TRBV7-8 and TRBJ1-6, with D possibly being TRBD1 (5 bases). Trimming left V 2 bases short and J 0 bases short, with 17 bases between. The CDR3 has 19 residues. Germline V gives CDR1 SGHVS, CDR2 FQNEAQ.